Reported below is one T cell receptor beta chain. What it binds is unknown. The data stem from a study of OX40 agonist ivuxolimab in advanced cancers. Study in general: The eligibility criteria allowed prior anti-PD-1, anti-PD-L1 or anti-CTLA-4 therapy, and 30% to 45% had some. Broader study findings: The study found that CD8+ T cells averaged more expanded clones than CD4+.

Profiled with immunoSEQ multiplex PCR; TCRdb holds only in-frame clones, not every one. The table records under 30,000 clones, around 90% of them present only once. Sequences were derived from CD4+ or CD8+ T cells sorted from blood, sampled in a trial of the OX40 agonist ivuxolimab. This receptor was identified in an adult with an advanced solid tumor such as melanoma, head and neck, liver or kidney cancer.

CDR3 coding DNA: TGTGCCTGGGCAGGGGGCGCGGCTGAAGCTTTCTTT. This translates into CAWAGGAAEAFF. The chain combines TRBV30 with TRBJ1-1; 8 nucleotides line up with TRBD1. This CDR3 has 12 amino acids. The V segment lost 5 bases and the J segment 6 bases; nucleotides outside the gene matches: 5. Germline V gene data show CDR1 as GTSNPN and CDR2 as SVGIG (reference sequence).